Listed here are 15 T cell receptor beta chains from one sample, sequenced in a study of OX40 agonist ivuxolimab in advanced cancers. Assay used: immunoSEQ multiplex PCR; TCRdb lists only in-frame clones, some missing. The sample yields 74,000 or so clones, over 80% seen once. This sample comprised CD4+ or CD8+ T cells sorted from blood, obtained in a trial of the OX40 agonist ivuxolimab. The receptors derive from an adult with an advanced solid tumor such as melanoma, head and neck, liver or kidney cancer.

The V and J genes are TRBV6-1 and TRBJ2-7; 8 bases align to TRBD1. Germline assignment: CDR1 MNHNS and CDR2 SASEGT. Trimming cost V 2 bases and J 6 bases; bases outside gene matches: 6. This CDR3 has 14 residues. DNA of the CDR3: TGTGCCAGCAGTGAACAGGGGGCGCATAGCGAGCAGTACTTC. Its translation is CASSEQGAHSEQYF.

The chain recombines TRBV6-5 with TRBJ2-7; TRBD2 aligns across 7 bases. V was pared by 5 bases and J by 7 bases, with 8 bases of the junction left unmatched. CDR1 is MNHEY, CDR2 SVGAGI, per germline. The CDR3 consists of 13 residues. Here the CDR3 DNA reads TGTGCCAGCAGTGAAGCGGGAAGCCGGGAGCAGTACTTC. Translated: CASSEAGSREQYF.

The chain is built from TRBV5-1 and TRBJ2-1; tentative D call: TRBD2 (6 bases). The germline V gene encodes CDR1 SGHRS and CDR2 YFSETQ. This CDR3 spans 15 amino acids. Trimming took off 4 bases at V and 7 bases at J, with 18 bases between the two ends. The CDR3 is CASSPSHGRGNEQFF. The CDR3 DNA sequence: TGCGCCAGCAGCCCCTCCCACGGGAGAGGTAATGAGCAGTTCTTC.

This chain connects TRBV6-1 to TRBJ2-7, with D perhaps TRBD1 or TRBD2 (5 bases each). The germline CDR1 and CDR2 sequences are MNHNS and SASEGT. This CDR3 region has 11 residues. The CDR3 region has the DNA TGTGCGGCCGGGGCGGACTACGAGCAGTACTTC. Encoded protein: CAAGADYEQYF.

The rearrangement joins TRBV4-3 to TRBJ1-1, with TRBD1 as a possible D gene (5 bases). Trimming removed 0 bases from V and 1 base from J, with 18 bases in between. CDR1 and CDR2 (germline): LGHNA, YSLEER. This CDR3 is 18 amino acids long. The chain's CDR3 is CASSQDEVVGATNTEAFF. CDR3 DNA sequence: TGCGCCAGCAGCCAAGATGAGGTGGTAGGGGCCACGAACACTGAAGCTTTCTTT.

This chain joins TRBV27 and TRBJ1-4; 9 nucleotides line up with TRBD1. J gave up 7 bases and V 6 bases, and 6 bases lay outside the gene matches. Germline values: CDR1 MNHEY, CDR2 SMNVEV (reference sequence). CDR3 length equals 14 residues. CDR3 in DNA: TGTGCCAGCAGATTACAGGGGGCAGGTGAAAAACTGTTTTTT. Protein product: CASRLQGAGEKLFF.

The chain combines TRBV6-6 with TRBJ2-5; unclear D gene. The length of the CDR3 is 14 residues. The V end lost 0 bases, the J end lost 4 bases, and 9 bases lay between the germline ends. CDR1 and CDR2 from the germline V gene are MNHNY and SVGAGI (reference sequence). The CDR3 DNA reads as TGTGCCAGCAGTTACTCGGGTAGCTCAGAGACCCAGTACTTC. Its translation: CASSYSGSSETQYF.

V is TRBV5-1 and J is TRBJ2-5, with a possible D match to TRBD1 (5 bases). V was clipped by 0 bases and J by 3 bases, with 9 bases between them. Germline CDR1 reads SGHRS; CDR2 reads YFSETQ. This CDR3 has 14 residues. The CDR3: CASSLEYRKETQYF. CDR3 nucleotides: TGCGCCAGCAGCTTGGAATACAGGAAAGAGACCCAGTACTTC.

The V gene is TRBV7-3, the J gene TRBJ1-6; TRBD1 aligns across 10 bases. V shed 5 bases, J shed 9 bases, and the junction held 7 bases outside the gene matches. The CDR3 loop spans 15 amino acids. Germline assignment: CDR1 SGHTA and CDR2 FQGTGA. The CDR3 nucleotides read TGTGCCAGCAGCCTAATGGGGGACAGGGGTTCACCCCTCCACTTT. It is translated as CASSLMGDRGSPLHF.

J is TRBJ2-1 and V is TRBV29-1; D is uncertain. Germline CDR1 SQVTM, CDR2 ANQGSEA. Trimming pared 3 bases from V and 8 bases from J, leaving 8 bases between. The CDR3 consists of 11 residues. CDR3 sequence (DNA): TGCAGCGTTGAGGGGTGGGATGAGCAGTTCTTC. It translates to CSVEGWDEQFF.

The chain is built from TRBV4-3 and TRBJ1-5, with a possible D match to TRBD1 (6 bases). Germline loops: CDR1 LGHNA, CDR2 YSLEER. This CDR3 comprises 15 residues. V was shortened by 1 base and J by 1 base, with 8 bases between the two germline ends. The CDR3 loop is CASSQAQGSNQPQHF. CDR3 sequence (DNA): TGCGCCAGCAGCCAAGCCCAGGGGAGCAATCAGCCCCAGCATTTT.

Only one count was recorded for this clone. The chain is built from TRBV19 and TRBJ2-3; the D gene is possibly TRBD1 (5 bases). V shed 5 bases and J shed 4 bases, with 10 bases lying between them. Per the germline V gene, CDR1 is LNHDA and CDR2 is SQIVND (reference sequence). The CDR3 spans 13 residues. The CDR3 DNA sequence: TGTGCCAGTAGTTTAGGGGTAGCAGATACGCAGTATTTT. Translated, it gives CASSLGVADTQYF.

The J gene is TRBJ1-4, the V gene TRBV18; no clear D. From germline, CDR1 is KGHSH and CDR2 LQKENI. Trimming cost V 3 bases and J 8 bases, with 19 bases left between them. The CDR3 extends over 16 amino acids. The CDR3 DNA reads TGTGCCAGCTCACCGTCGGTAGGGTTGCTATCGGAAAAACTGTTTTTT. Translation: CASSPSVGLLSEKLFF.

The J gene is TRBJ1-2, the V gene TRBV28; maybe TRBD1 (6 bases). V lost 8 bases and J lost 8, with 15 bases in between. CDR1 is MDHEN, CDR2 SYDVKM, per germline. The CDR3 loop spans 12 amino acids. In nucleotides, the CDR3 is TGTGCCAGCGAAGGGGGTGTCGGAGGCTACACCTTC. This sequence encodes CASEGGVGGYTF.

The chain has TRBV9 and TRBJ2-7, with D perhaps given as TRBD1 or TRBD2 (7 bases each). The V end was cut by 3 bases, the J end by 2 bases, with 21 bases between. The germline CDR1 and CDR2 sequences are SGDLS and YYNGEE. The CDR3 spans 17 residues. The CDR3 loop is CASSADRGGGGTYEQYF. The CDR3 nucleotides are TGTGCCAGCAGCGCCGACCGAGGGGGCGGGGGTACCTACGAGCAGTACTTC. The variable domain in full, completed from reference TRBV9 and TRBJ2-7, reads DSGVTQTPKHLITATGQRVTLRCSPRSGDLSVYWYQQSLDQGLQFLIQYYNGEERAKGNILERFSAQQFPDLHSELNLSSLELGDSALYFCASSADRGGGGTYEQYFGPGTRLTVT.